The 32 T cell receptor beta chains presented below share a single source sample, sequenced in a study of a mutant IDH1 vaccine in newly diagnosed glioma. Sequenced by immunoSEQ multiplex PCR; TCRdb stores in-frame clones only, minus some. The sample lists about 59,000 clones, 91% occurring once. Time point reported: baseline, week 1 (first vaccination visit). Treatment in this sample: pre-vaccination baseline after standard-of-care therapy. Sequenced material: PBMCs, taken from a glioma patient treated with radiotherapy, temozolomide or both. All receptors come from a man in his fifties or sixties with glioma.

The CDR3 here is CASSVGPGREKLFF. The DNA of the CDR3 is TGTGCCAGCAGCGTAGGGCCGGGGCGGGAAAAACTGTTTTTT. This sequence joins TRBV9 and TRBJ1-4; D is perhaps TRBD1 (5 bases). The germline V and J ends were trimmed by 0 bases and 8 bases, with 11 bases remaining between them. The CDR3 runs 14 residues. Germline values: CDR1 SGDLS, CDR2 YYNGEE.

This clone was seen more than once but under ten times. The V gene is TRBV7-2, the J gene TRBJ2-3, with a weak D call TRBD1 (5 bases). CDR1 is SGHTA and CDR2 is FQGNSA in the germline V gene. This CDR3 contains 14 residues. The germline V and J ends were trimmed by 2 bases and 4 bases, with 10 bases remaining between them. The chain's CDR3 is CASSLSQGPDTQYF. In DNA, the CDR3 is TGTGCCAGCAGCTTATCGCAGGGCCCAGATACGCAGTATTTT.

The chain recombines TRBV6-1 with TRBJ2-7; 9 positions match TRBD2. Trimming removed 2 bases from V and 7 bases from J; junction bases left unmatched: 6. In germline, CDR1 is MNHNS, CDR2 SASEGT. The CDR3 is made up of 14 amino acids. CDR3 loop: CASSEISGGSEQYF. The CDR3 DNA sequence: TGTGCCAGCAGTGAAATTAGCGGGGGTTCAGAGCAGTACTTC.

This chain uses TRBV6-5 with TRBJ2-2, with D possibly TRBD2 on 7 matching bases. The germline V gene has CDR1 MNHEY and CDR2 SVGAGI. This CDR3 region has 14 residues. Trimming pared 7 bases from V and 0 bases from J, leaving 9 bases between. The CDR3 loop is CASMRGPNTGELFF. CDR3 nucleotides: TGTGCCAGCATGCGGGGGCCGAACACCGGGGAGCTGTTTTTT.

The chain uses TRBV2 and TRBJ2-7, with 8 positions matching TRBD1. The germline V gene has CDR1 SNHLY and CDR2 FYNNEI. Trimming removed 4 bases from V and 2 bases from J; junction bases left unmatched: 7. This CDR3 comprises 15 residues. DNA of the CDR3: TGTGCCAGCAGTGCTAACAGGGGGATCACCTACGAGCAGTACTTC. Its protein is CASSANRGITYEQYF.

The table lists this clone with a count of one. The CDR3 reads CASSLRQLNQPQHF. The CDR3 region has the DNA TGTGCCAGCAGTCTCCGACAGCTCAATCAGCCCCAGCATTTT. The genes are TRBV27 and TRBJ1-5; a possible D gene is TRBD1 (5 bases). Trimming removed 5 bases from V and 3 bases from J, with 11 bases in between. CDR1 and CDR2 (germline): MNHEY, SMNVEV (reference sequence). The CDR3 is 14 residues long.

The V and J genes are TRBV5-1 and TRBJ2-1, with 10 bases fitting TRBD2. The CDR3 is 17 amino acids. With V trimmed by 4 bases and J by 3 bases, 10 bases remained unmatched. CDR1 is SGHRS, CDR2 YFSETQ, per germline. DNA of the CDR3: TGCGCCAGCAGCGGGGGGCCTAGCGGGAGAAGCTACAATGAGCAGTTCTTC. Amino acid sequence: CASSGGPSGRSYNEQFF.

The V call is TRBV6-4, the J call TRBJ1-1, with D unclear. Trimming left V 3 bases short and J 1 base short, with 15 bases between. There are 16 residues in the CDR3. Germline values: CDR1 MRHNA, CDR2 SNTAGT. The CDR3: CASSELIKLGNTEAFF. The CDR3 bases are TGTGCCAGCAGTGAACTCATCAAGCTAGGGAACACTGAAGCTTTCTTT.

The CDR3 loop is CASSFGQTIDEQFF. In DNA form, the CDR3 reads TGTGCCAGCAGTTTTGGACAGACGATCGATGAGCAGTTCTTC. V usage is TRBV27 and J usage is TRBJ2-1; D might be TRBD1 (6 bases). Trimming shortened V by 3 bases and J by 8 bases, and 14 bases separated the two germline ends. Looked up from germline, CDR1 is MNHEY and CDR2 is SMNVEV (reference sequence). The CDR3 loop spans 14 amino acids.

This clone was seen a single time. CDR3: CASSYSSAGGTEAFF. CDR3 in DNA: TGTGCCAGCAGTTACTCGTCGGCAGGGGGCACTGAAGCTTTCTTT. The rearrangement joins TRBV6-5 to TRBJ1-1, with 7 positions matching TRBD1. Germline trimming cut 0 bases from V and 4 bases from J; bases unmatched to any gene: 5. Germline V gene data show CDR1 as MNHEY and CDR2 as SVGAGI. This CDR3 is 15 amino acids long.

V usage is TRBV7-2 and J usage is TRBJ2-1, with 12 nucleotides matching TRBD1. There are 19 residues in the CDR3. Unmatched junction bases numbered 18, after V lost 3 bases and J lost 9 bases. Per the germline V gene, CDR1 is SGHTA and CDR2 is FQGNSA. CDR3 region: CASSFGTGGASKLGGEQFF. Here the CDR3 DNA reads TGTGCCAGCAGCTTTGGGACAGGGGGCGCGAGTAAGTTGGGGGGTGAGCAGTTCTTC. Full variable domain (outside the CDR3, taken from reference TRBV7-2 and TRBJ2-1): GAGVSQSPSNKVTEKGKDVELRCDPISGHTALYWYRQSLGQGLEFLIYFQGNSAPDKSGLPSDRFSAERTGGSVSTLTIQRTQQEDSAVYLCASSFGTGGASKLGGEQFFGPGTRLTVL.

The chain couples TRBV5-1 to TRBJ2-3; D is tentatively TRBD1 or TRBD2 (5 bases each). With 4 bases removed from V and 6 bases from J, the gap between germline ends came to 15 bases. The CDR3 runs to 14 residues. Germline V lookup: CDR1 SGHRS, CDR2 YFSETQ. The CDR3 here is CASSTGTPGDTQYF. The DNA of the CDR3 is TGCGCCAGCAGCACCGGGACGCCTGGGGATACGCAGTATTTT.

The chain is built from TRBV11-3 and TRBJ2-1; tentative D call: TRBD1 (6 bases). The CDR3 totals 14 residues. The germline CDR1 and CDR2 sequences are SGHNT and YENEEA. Trimming shortened V by 2 bases and J by 4 bases, and 9 bases separated the two germline ends. CDR3 loop: CASSLQGRYNEQFF. CDR3 sequence (DNA): TGTGCCAGCAGCTTACAGGGGCGTTACAATGAGCAGTTCTTC.

This rearrangement joins TRBV4-3 to TRBJ2-7; D possibly uses TRBD1 or TRBD2 (5 bases each). V gave up 0 bases and J gave up 3 bases, with 12 bases separating them. CDR1 LGHNA and CDR2 YSLEER come from the germline V gene. There are 15 residues in the CDR3. The chain's CDR3 is CASSQDRGVGYEQYF. CDR3 nucleotide sequence: TGCGCCAGCAGCCAAGATAGAGGGGTCGGCTACGAGCAGTACTTC.

The chain links TRBV18 to TRBJ2-3, with 11 positions matching TRBD2. Per the germline V gene, CDR1 is KGHSH and CDR2 is LQKENI. The CDR3 covers 16 residues. V lost 5 bases, J lost 4 bases, and 8 bases stayed unmatched. The CDR3 spells CASSSRLAGSPDTQYF. CDR3 coding DNA: TGTGCCAGCTCATCAAGACTAGCGGGGAGCCCAGATACGCAGTATTTT.

The chain is built from TRBV27 and TRBJ2-1; 7 bases agree with TRBD1. V dropped 2 bases and J dropped 5; count of bases not matched to a gene: 9. Looked up from germline, CDR1 is MNHEY and CDR2 is SMNVEV (reference sequence). This CDR3 has 16 amino acids. The CDR3 reads CASSLTWDRFNNEQFF. For the CDR3, the DNA is TGTGCCAGCAGTTTAACCTGGGACAGATTCAACAATGAGCAGTTCTTC.

The chain links TRBV5-4 to TRBJ1-4, with a possible D match to TRBD1 (5 bases). Germline V gene lookup returns CDR1 SGHNT and CDR2 YYREEE (reference sequence). Trimming shortened V by 4 bases and J by 8 bases, and 12 bases separated the two germline ends. The length of the CDR3 is 13 residues. The CDR3 nucleotides read TGTGCCAGCAGCGGACCACAGGAGGAAAAACTGTTTTTT. Amino acids: CASSGPQEEKLFF. Drawing the rest from reference TRBV5-4 and TRBJ1-4, the complete variable domain is ETGVTQSPTHLIKTRGQQVTLRCSSQSGHNTVSWYQQALGQGPQFIFQYYREEENGRGNFPPRFSGLQFPNYSSELNVNALELDDSALYLCASSGPQEEKLFFGSGTQLSVL.

V is TRBV28 and J is TRBJ1-1; maybe TRBD1 (5 bases). With 2 bases removed from V and 3 bases from J, the gap between germline ends came to 10 bases. CDR3 size: 14 residues. Germline CDR1 is MDHEN and CDR2 is SYDVKM. CDR3 sequence reads: CASSLTARDTEAFF. In DNA, the CDR3 is TGTGCCAGCAGTTTAACCGCCAGGGACACTGAAGCTTTCTTT.

This clone has just one count. The chain couples TRBV7-8 to TRBJ1-2; possible D gene TRBD1, 5 bases. Germline V gene lookup returns CDR1 SGHVS and CDR2 FQNEAQ. The CDR3 consists of 13 residues. V dropped 5 bases and J dropped 4 bases, with 11 bases sitting between them. The DNA of the CDR3 is TGTGCCAGCAGCCGGACCGGGACCTATGGCTACACCTTC. It specifies CASSRTGTYGYTF. The complete variable domain, with remaining parts taken from reference TRBV7-8 and TRBJ1-2, reads GAGVSQSPRYKVAKRGQDVALRCDPISGHVSLFWYQQALGQGPEFLTYFQNEAQLDKSGLPSDRFFAERPEGSVSTLKIQRTQQEDSAVYLCASSRTGTYGYTFGSGTRLTVV.

This clone has only one observation. V usage is TRBV30 and J usage is TRBJ1-5; D is ambiguous. This CDR3 comprises 12 residues. Germline V lookup: CDR1 GTSNPN, CDR2 SVGIG (reference sequence). The V and J ends lost 1 base and 9 bases respectively, with 10 bases between them. In DNA, the CDR3 is TGTGCCTGGAGTGGGAGCCGTTGGCCCCAGCATTTT. Its translation: CAWSGSRWPQHF. The variable domain in full, with the rest retrieved from reference TRBV30 and TRBJ1-5, is SQTIHQWPATLVQPVGSPLSLECTVEGTSNPNLYWYRQAAGRGLQLLFYSVGIGQISSEVPQNLSASRPQDRQFILSSKKLLLSDSGFYLCAWSGSRWPQHFGDGTRLSIL.

This clone has a single count. The chain joins TRBV2 to TRBJ1-2, with TRBD1 matching 7 bases. Germline assignment: CDR1 SNHLY and CDR2 FYNNEI. Trimming removed 3 bases from V and 5 bases from J; junction bases left unmatched: 3. This CDR3 has 13 residues. This CDR3 reads CASSDRDRYGYTF. CDR3 DNA sequence: TGTGCCAGCAGTGACCGGGACAGATATGGCTACACCTTC.

The rearrangement uses TRBV28 and TRBJ2-7, with TRBD1 matching 7 bases. V dropped 2 bases and J dropped 2; count of bases not matched to a gene: 3. The germline CDR1 and CDR2 sequences are MDHEN and SYDVKM. CDR3 length: 14 amino acids. The DNA of the CDR3 is TGTGCCAGCAGTTTAGAGGGACAGACCTACGAGCAGTACTTC. It specifies CASSLEGQTYEQYF.

The chain carries TRBV7-9 and TRBJ2-3; 7 bases match TRBD2. The CDR3 is made up of 16 amino acids. After removal of 5 bases from V and 3 bases from J, the junction contained 11 bases not matched to a gene. Germline V gene data show CDR1 as SEHNR and CDR2 as FQNEAQ (reference sequence). CDR3 nucleotide sequence: TGTGCCAGCAGCCCCAGTTTTGGGGGGGGTACAGATACGCAGTATTTT. Protein: CASSPSFGGGTDTQYF.

The V gene is TRBV2, the J gene TRBJ1-5; tentatively, D is TRBD1 (5 bases). Germline lookup yields CDR1 SNHLY and CDR2 FYNNEI. Trimming removed 6 bases from V and 6 bases from J, with 27 bases in between. This CDR3 contains 18 residues. CDR3 residues: CASSLIGLTATGGQPQHF. CDR3 DNA: TGTGCCAGCAGCCTTATCGGACTGACCGCTACCGGGGGTCAGCCCCAGCATTTT.

This clone was detected once. This chain uses TRBV9 with TRBJ2-7, with 12 bases fitting TRBD1. The ends lost 1 base at V and 2 bases at J; junction bases unmatched: 13. The CDR3 covers 19 residues. CDR1 is SGDLS and CDR2 is YYNGEE in the germline V gene. The CDR3 bases are TGTGCCAGCAGCGTAACGGGGGACAGGGGGCCCAGCGGAGCCTACGAGCAGTACTTC. Translation gives CASSVTGDRGPSGAYEQYF.

The genes are TRBV29-1 and TRBJ1-2; D perhaps matches TRBD1 (6 bases). V dropped 2 bases and J dropped 2 bases, with 12 bases sitting between them. Germline-derived CDR1 and CDR2 are SQVTM and ANQGSEA. The CDR3 is 14 amino acids. The CDR3 DNA is TGCAGCGTTGAAAGGCAGGGGAGAAACTATGGCTACACCTTC. It specifies CSVERQGRNYGYTF.

This clone was seen more than once but under ten times. The rearrangement uses TRBV2 and TRBJ2-3; no reliable D call. The V gene lost 6 bases and the J gene lost 1 base, with 8 bases spanning the gap. Germline V gene lookup returns CDR1 SNHLY and CDR2 FYNNEI. CDR3 size: 13 residues. The chain's CDR3 is CASRKPGTDTQYF. The CDR3 DNA follows: TGTGCCAGCAGGAAACCTGGCACAGATACGCAGTATTTT.

This chain connects TRBV29-1 to TRBJ1-3, with unresolved D. Germline V CDR1 and CDR2: SQVTM, ANQGSEA. Trimming left V 7 bases short and J 4 bases short, with 8 bases between. The CDR3 contains 11 residues. This chain's CDR3 is CSALRGNTIYF. In nucleotides, the CDR3 is TGCAGCGCCCTCAGAGGAAACACCATATATTTT.

The chain uses TRBV5-5 and TRBJ1-2, with D possibly matching TRBD1 (6 bases). CDR1 SGHKS and CDR2 YYEKEE come from the germline V gene (reference sequence). The CDR3 has 15 amino acids. Trimming shortened V by 4 bases and J by 4 bases, and 17 bases separated the two germline ends. Here the CDR3 reads CASSPYREGVYGYTF. The CDR3 DNA reads TGTGCCAGCAGCCCCTACAGGGAGGGGGTCTATGGCTACACCTTC.

This chain connects TRBV18 to TRBJ2-1; TRBD1 agrees at 11 bases. The V gene end was trimmed by 7 bases and the J gene end by 2 bases; junction bases not matched to a gene: 4. This CDR3 has 15 amino acids. The germline V gene has CDR1 KGHSH and CDR2 LQKENI. The CDR3 protein is CASLRGQGAYNEQFF. DNA of the CDR3: TGTGCCAGCTTACGGGGACAGGGGGCCTACAATGAGCAGTTCTTC.

The V and J genes are TRBV10-3 and TRBJ2-3; 7 bases map to TRBD2. CDR1 and CDR2 (germline): ENHRY, SYGVKD. The CDR3 totals 17 residues. The J segment lost 0 bases and the V segment lost 0 bases, leaving 6 bases of the junction unmatched. CDR3 in amino acids: CAISESPSGSSTDTQYF. In DNA, the CDR3 is TGTGCCATCAGTGAGTCTCCTAGCGGATCTAGCACAGATACGCAGTATTTT.

This sequence joins TRBV11-2 and TRBJ1-3, with D tentatively TRBD1 (5 bases). Germline CDR1 SGHAT, CDR2 FQNNGV. V shed 5 bases and J shed 10 bases, with 15 bases lying between them. The CDR3 is 13 amino acids. The CDR3, as DNA: TGTGCCAGCAGCGCAAGGGGTGATAGTACCATATATTTT. Its translation is CASSARGDSTIYF.